Each of the 10 T cell receptor beta chains below was sequenced from the same sample in a study of OX40 agonist ivuxolimab in advanced cancers. Preparation of the library involved the immunoSEQ multiplex PCR assay. The table was pulled from immuneACCESS by TCRdb, which kept in-frame rearrangements only. Such tables lose some clones; where checked, under half of the loss comes from unresolved V genes, and the rest has no known cause. Here the sample has roughly 100,000 clones; approximately 86% occur a single time. 3.5% to 4% of the sample rests with the top ten. This specimen was CD4+ or CD8+ T cells sorted from blood, taken in a trial of the OX40 agonist ivuxolimab. These receptors originate from an adult with an advanced solid tumor such as melanoma, head and neck, liver or kidney cancer.

V is TRBV29-1 and J is TRBJ2-2, with D uncertain. V lost 7 bases, J lost 1 base, and 4 bases lay in between. The germline CDR1 and CDR2 sequences are SQVTM and ANQGSEA. The CDR3 contains 11 residues. The chain's CDR3 is CSAGNTGELFF. DNA of the CDR3: TGCAGCGCGGGGAACACCGGGGAGCTGTTTTTT.

CDR3 region: CASSFLEETQYF. CDR3 DNA: TGTGCCAGCAGTTTCCTGGAAGAGACCCAGTACTTC. The rearrangement uses TRBV28 and TRBJ2-5; D unresolved. Germline CDR1 and CDR2: MDHEN and SYDVKM. The length of the CDR3 is 12 residues. Trimming took off 3 bases at V and 3 bases at J, with 5 bases between the two ends.

This chain links TRBV5-1 with TRBJ1-6, with no clear D. Trimming took 0 bases from V and 6 from J, leaving 4 bases between them. Germline V gene data show CDR1 as SGHRS and CDR2 as YFSETQ. The CDR3 contains 13 residues. CDR3 amino acids: CASSLGFNSPLHF. The CDR3 DNA sequence: TGCGCCAGCAGCTTGGGTTTTAATTCACCCCTCCACTTT.

The rearrangement links TRBV4-1 to TRBJ2-7, with TRBD2 identical over 7 bases. With V trimmed by 1 base and J by 0 bases, 3 bases remained unmatched. The CDR3 consists of 15 residues. Germline V lookup: CDR1 MGHRA, CDR2 YSYEKL. The CDR3: CASSQGTRGSYEQYF. The CDR3 DNA follows: TGCGCCAGCAGCCAAGGGACTAGAGGCTCCTACGAGCAGTACTTC.

CDR3 region: CASSLLTGVYGYTF. CDR3 DNA: TGTGCCAGCAGCCTACTGACAGGGGTCTATGGCTACACCTTC. This rearrangement joins TRBV7-9 to TRBJ1-2; TRBD1 matches at 8 bases. Trimming removed 5 bases from V and 4 bases from J; junction bases left unmatched: 6. The CDR3 has 14 residues. Germline-derived CDR1 and CDR2 are SEHNR and FQNEAQ (reference sequence).

This rearrangement joins TRBV19 to TRBJ1-1; D remains unclear. The CDR3 covers 13 residues. CDR1 is LNHDA and CDR2 is SQIVND in the germline V gene (reference sequence). The V and J ends lost 3 bases and 5 bases respectively, with 10 bases between them. In DNA form, the CDR3 reads TGTGCCAGTAGTATCCCGTTCCGGACTGAAGCTTTCTTT. Translating it yields CASSIPFRTEAFF.

This clone was observed a few times. The chain uses TRBV11-2 and TRBJ1-3; tentative D call: TRBD1 (6 bases). Trimming pared 7 bases from V and 3 bases from J, leaving 25 bases between. This CDR3 has 18 residues. CDR1 is SGHAT and CDR2 is FQNNGV in the germline V gene. The chain's CDR3 is CASMGTIGKDLGGNTIYF. CDR3 sequence (DNA): TGTGCCAGCATGGGGACAATAGGGAAGGACCTAGGTGGAAACACCATATATTTT.

This clone was recorded only once. The rearrangement uses TRBV11-2 and TRBJ2-3; 10 bases align to TRBD2. J was trimmed by 1 base and V by 5 bases; bases with no gene match: 6. This CDR3 comprises 16 residues. Germline loops: CDR1 SGHAT, CDR2 FQNNGV. The CDR3 DNA sequence: TGTGCCAGCAGCCCACGCCTAGCGGGAGGCACAGATACGCAGTATTTT. Protein: CASSPRLAGGTDTQYF.

This chain uses TRBV7-8 with TRBJ1-5; D uncertain. CDR3 length equals 14 residues. CDR1 is SGHVS and CDR2 is FQNEAQ in the germline V gene. Deletions cut 4 bases from V and 4 bases from J, with 11 bases between. For the CDR3, the DNA is TGTGCCAGCAGCTCGTACAGAGCAAATCAGCCCCAGCATTTT. Translation gives CASSSYRANQPQHF.

CDR3 in DNA: TGTGCCAGCAAACAGCCGGGACAGGGCTTTAACTATGGCTACACCTTC. Its translation is CASKQPGQGFNYGYTF. The rearrangement uses TRBV7-2 and TRBJ1-2; 9 bases line up with TRBD1. CDR1 is SGHTA, CDR2 FQGNSA, per germline. This CDR3 spans 16 amino acids. J gave up 1 base and V 7 bases, and 10 bases lay outside the gene matches.